This T cell receptor (beta chain) comes out of a study of OX40 agonist ivuxolimab in advanced cancers. Study-wide findings and caveats: The antigens recognized by the expanded peripheral T cells, that is their antigen specificity, were not determined.

Here immunoSEQ multiplex PCR was the method, and the copy in TCRdb shows in-frame clones only, minus some. The table records approximately 50,000 clones, 80% of them present only once. Germline V gene sequence: CDR1 SGHDN, CDR2 FVKESK. The length of the CDR3 is 17 residues. J gave up 4 bases and V 4 bases, and 7 bases lay outside the gene matches. Points on this clone: The target antigen is unknown.

This clonotype was sampled from an adult with an advanced solid tumor such as melanoma, head and neck, liver or kidney cancer. The sample consisted of CD4+ or CD8+ T cells sorted from blood, taken in a trial of the OX40 agonist ivuxolimab. This chain joins TRBV14 and TRBJ2-5; 15 nucleotides agree with TRBD2. CDR3 coding DNA: TGTGCCAGCAGCCCCGGACTAGCGGGAGGGCCGAGAGAGACCCAGTACTTC. Encoded protein: CASSPGLAGGPRETQYF.